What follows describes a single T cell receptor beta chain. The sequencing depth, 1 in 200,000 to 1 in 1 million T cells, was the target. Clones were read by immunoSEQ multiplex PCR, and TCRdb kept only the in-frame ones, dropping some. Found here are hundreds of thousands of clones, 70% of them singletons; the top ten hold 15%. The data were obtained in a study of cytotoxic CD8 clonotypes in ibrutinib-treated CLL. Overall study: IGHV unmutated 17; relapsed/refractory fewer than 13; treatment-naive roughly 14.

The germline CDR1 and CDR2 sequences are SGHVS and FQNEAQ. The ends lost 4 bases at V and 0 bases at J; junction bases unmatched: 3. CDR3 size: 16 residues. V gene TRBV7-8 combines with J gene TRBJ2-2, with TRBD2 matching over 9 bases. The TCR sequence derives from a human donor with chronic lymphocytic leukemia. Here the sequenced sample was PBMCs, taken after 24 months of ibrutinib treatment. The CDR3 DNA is TGTGCCAGCAGCTCGATAGCGGGAGCGAACACCGGGGAGCTGTTTTTT. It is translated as CASSSIAGANTGELFF.